The next 29 T cell receptor beta chains were all read from a single sample in a study of human T cells and chemical hapten exposure (dated by TCRdb to 2020 to 2023). Library prep was done by 5' RACE. TCRdb lists the instrument as Illumina MiSeq. The public reads were run again by TCRdb, first through fastp at Q25 and then through MiXCR, and only productive beta chains were kept. Rows matching on CDR3 protein sequence are summarized as one entry with the most common DNA and genes. Present in this sample are 110,000 or so distinct CDR3 sequences, around a fifth of which were seen just once. The biggest ten clones account for 2.8% of the sample. Unfractionated whole blood was collected in Tempus Blood RNA tubes, and total RNA was extracted from that blood. These receptors were collected from a human donor in good health.

Only a few counts were recorded for this clonotype. The genes are TRBV29-1 and TRBJ2-2; 10 bases align to TRBD2. This CDR3 spans 14 amino acids. Germline assignment: CDR1 SQVTM and CDR2 ANQGSEA. J lost 4 bases, V lost 4 bases, and 3 bases had no gene match. CDR3 nucleotides: TGCAGCGTTGTTAGCGGGAGGCCCACCGGGGAGCTGTTTTTT. Protein sequence: CSVVSGRPTGELFF.

This clonotype was seen a handful of times. The chain joins TRBV29-1 to TRBJ1-1, with D maybe TRBD1 (6 bases). This CDR3 is 13 amino acids long. Germline V gene data show CDR1 as SQVTM and CDR2 as ANQGSEA. Trimming stripped 2 bases from V and 2 bases from J, with 9 bases between. CDR3 in amino acids: CSVERGTNTEAFF. CDR3 nucleotides: TGCAGCGTTGAAAGGGGGACAAACACTGAAGCTTTCTTT.

In this sample, this clonotype turned up a few times. This chain joins TRBV6-2 or TRBV6-3 and TRBJ2-6, with D uncertain. This CDR3 is built from 15 residues. Germline values: CDR1 MNHEY, CDR2 SVGEGT. The ends were cut back, 6 bases at V and 0 bases at J, with 9 bases in the middle. The CDR3 nucleotides read TGTGCCAGCAGCCCCTACAGCTCTGGGGCCAACGTCCTGACTTTC. As protein: CASSPYSSGANVLTF.

This sequence joins TRBV27 and TRBJ1-2; the D is unclear. Germline-derived CDR1 and CDR2 are MNHEY and SMNVEV (reference sequence). CDR3 length: 14 residues. Trimming cost V 2 bases and J 3 bases, with 10 bases left between them. The DNA for the CDR3 is TGTGCCAGCAGTTTAGGGCGGGAGTACTATGGCTACACCTTC. Its translation: CASSLGREYYGYTF.

This clonotype was picked up a small number of times. The V call is TRBV28, the J call TRBJ2-7; TRBD2 agrees at 8 bases. Germline V gene sequence: CDR1 MDHEN, CDR2 SYDVKM. Trimming removed 5 bases from V and 6 bases from J; junction bases left unmatched: 12. This CDR3 has 15 amino acids. For the CDR3, the DNA is TGTGCCAGCAGTCTGCCCGGGACTAGAGGTCGCGAGCAGTACTTC. It specifies CASSLPGTRGREQYF.

The chain carries TRBV29-1 and TRBJ2-6; D possibly corresponds to TRBD2 (5 bases). There are 13 residues in the CDR3. V was shortened by 6 bases and J by 4 bases, with 10 bases between the two germline ends. CDR1 SQVTM and CDR2 ANQGSEA come from the germline V gene. CDR3 amino acids: CSVGEGGANVLTF. The CDR3 DNA reads as TGCAGCGTCGGGGAAGGAGGGGCCAACGTCCTGACTTTC.

This chain links TRBV12-3 or TRBV12-4 with TRBJ2-3; 7 bases agree with TRBD2. J was trimmed by 1 base and V by 5 bases; bases with no gene match: 12. CDR3 length: 17 amino acids. CDR3 DNA sequence: TGTGCCAGCAGTCCTAAACAAGGCGGGAGCGGCACAGATACGCAGTATTTT. Protein product: CASSPKQGGSGTDTQYF.

In this sample, this clonotype turned up a few times. The J gene is TRBJ1-2, the V gene TRBV21-1; TRBD1, the table's D call, lacks a check against the DNA. TRBV21-1 is noted as a pseudogene. The CDR3 extends over 17 amino acids. The CDR3 nucleotides are TGTGCCAGCAGCGAAGGATGGTTGGGGGACGGAAACTATGGCTACACCTTC. Protein: CASSEGWLGDGNYGYTF.

This clonotype was counted between two and nine times. The chain uses TRBV27 and TRBJ2-1; 8 bases are shared with TRBD2. V dropped 5 bases and J dropped 4; count of bases not matched to a gene: 13. CDR1 is MNHEY, CDR2 SMNVEV, per germline (reference sequence). The CDR3 consists of 17 residues. Here the CDR3 reads CASSPLSPSGRYNEQFF. CDR3 sequence (DNA): TGTGCCAGCAGTCCCCTTAGCCCTAGCGGGCGATACAATGAGCAGTTCTTC.

The sample holds a few counts of this clonotype. The V gene is TRBV6-5, the J gene TRBJ2-3; 8 bases fit TRBD2. CDR3 length: 13 residues. Germline CDR1 reads MNHEY; CDR2 reads SVGAGI. V was pared by 8 bases and J by 5 bases, with 6 bases of the junction left unmatched. The CDR3 is CASLSGSRDTQYF. CDR3 nucleotides: TGTGCCAGCCTAAGCGGGAGTAGAGATACGCAGTATTTT.

Only a few counts were recorded for this clonotype. The chain links TRBV5-8 to TRBJ2-3; tentatively, D is TRBD1 or TRBD2 (5 bases each). Deletions cut 7 bases from V and 5 bases from J, with 14 bases between. Per the germline V gene, CDR1 is SGHTS and CDR2 is YDEGEE. This CDR3 spans 13 amino acids. The CDR3 bases are TGTGCCAGCGCAGGGAGAATTGGAGATACGCAGTATTTT. As protein: CASAGRIGDTQYF.

As to this clonotype: This CDR3 is missing its conserved last phenylalanine or tryptophan, likely due to a read error. It is unclear where the CDR3 begins or ends on the DNA, so no DNA is shown, and the CDR3 is as TCRdb lists it. This chain joins TRBV7-2 and TRBJ2-4; the table assigns TRBD2, which was not confirmed against the DNA. From germline, CDR1 is SGHTA and CDR2 FQGNSA. The CDR3 sequence runs 11 residues, both termini included. The CDR3 sequence: CASSPGLGGLL.

This clonotype was detected only a few times. The chain couples TRBV6-5 to TRBJ2-3; D is unresolved. V was cut by 7 bases and J by 1 base, with 18 bases left in between. The V gene's germline CDR1 is MNHEY and CDR2 SVGAGI. The CDR3 runs to 16 residues. The CDR3 protein is CASKKTPRMGTDTQYF. The CDR3 bases are TGTGCCAGCAAAAAAACCCCTCGCATGGGCACAGATACGCAGTATTTT.

This clonotype has only a few counts. V usage is TRBV20-1 and J usage is TRBJ1-4, with D unclear. Trimming shortened V by 4 bases and J by 0 bases, and 9 bases separated the two germline ends. This CDR3 spans 14 amino acids. In germline, CDR1 is DFQATT, CDR2 SNEGSKA (reference sequence). The CDR3 protein is CSANPVATNEKLFF. The CDR3 region has the DNA TGCAGTGCTAACCCAGTGGCAACTAATGAAAAACTGTTTTTT.

The chain joins TRBV27 to TRBJ2-7, with D hard to call. Germline lookup yields CDR1 MNHEY and CDR2 SMNVEV (reference sequence). The ends were cut back, 4 bases at V and 2 bases at J, with 9 bases in the middle. This CDR3 region has 13 residues. The CDR3 is CASSSWSAYEQYF. The CDR3 DNA sequence: TGTGCCAGCAGTTCTTGGTCTGCCTACGAGCAGTACTTC.

The CDR3 region is CASKGTTGGPYNEQFF. CDR3 DNA sequence: TGTGCCAGCAAAGGCACGACAGGGGGCCCCTACAATGAGCAGTTCTTC. The V gene is TRBV6-2 or TRBV6-3, the J gene TRBJ2-1, with 10 bases fitting TRBD1. CDR1 is MNHEY, CDR2 SVGEGT, per germline. The V gene end was trimmed by 7 bases and the J gene end by 2 bases; junction bases not matched to a gene: 8. The CDR3 covers 16 residues.

This chain links TRBV24-1 with TRBJ2-1, with D unresolved. Germline values: CDR1 KGHDR, CDR2 SFDVKD. Between the trimmed V and J ends, which lost 5 bases and 6 bases, there was a span of 4 bases. The CDR3 is 11 residues long. The CDR3 protein is CATSALNEQFF. As DNA, the CDR3 is TGTGCCACCAGTGCACTCAATGAGCAGTTCTTC.

This clonotype was detected ten times or more. The V and J genes are TRBV7-2 and TRBJ1-4; no firm D call. Deletions cut 4 bases from V and 11 bases from J, with 17 bases between. Germline CDR1 is SGHTA and CDR2 is FQGNSA. CDR3 size: 14 residues. The CDR3 DNA reads TGTGCCAGCAGCTCCGGGCCCAGCGCGTGGAAACTGTTTTTT. Protein sequence: CASSSGPSAWKLFF.

The sample holds a few counts of this clonotype. In DNA form, the CDR3 reads TGTGCCGGGGGGGTACAGGAAAAACTGTTTTTT. Protein: CAGGVQEKLFF. J is TRBJ1-4 and V is TRBV2; tentative D call: TRBD1 (5 bases). Deletions cut 11 bases from V and 8 bases from J, with 12 bases between. There are 11 residues in the CDR3. The germline V gene has CDR1 SNHLY and CDR2 FYNNEI.

The rearrangement uses TRBV27 and TRBJ2-1, with TRBD2 as a possible D gene (6 bases). Trimming removed 6 bases at V and 0 bases at J, with 12 bases between. This CDR3 region has 15 residues. Germline values: CDR1 MNHEY, CDR2 SMNVEV (reference sequence). In DNA, the CDR3 is TGTGCCAGCAGACTAGCCCGAAGCTCCTACAATGAGCAGTTCTTC. Its protein product is CASRLARSSYNEQFF.

The chain has TRBV3-1 and TRBJ1-2; D perhaps matches TRBD1 (6 bases). V was shortened by 4 bases and J by 8 bases, with 20 bases between the two germline ends. The CDR3 totals 15 residues. Germline V gene sequence: CDR1 LGHDT, CDR2 YNNKEL (reference sequence). The CDR3 nucleotides read TGTGCCAGCAGCCTTCCGGGGGCGCTTCCTTACGGCTACACCTTC. This translates into CASSLPGALPYGYTF. The full variable domain, in which reference TRBV3-1 and TRBJ1-2 provide the parts outside the CDR3, is DTAVSQTPKYLVTQMGNDKSIKCEQNLGHDTMYWYKQDSKKFLKIMFSYNNKELIINETVPNRFSPKSPDKAHLNLHINSLELGDSAVYFCASSLPGALPYGYTFGSGTRLTVV.

This clonotype occurred many times. The rearrangement uses TRBV5-1 and TRBJ2-1; D gene uncertain. Between the trimmed V and J ends, which lost 4 bases and 2 bases, there was a span of 7 bases. The CDR3 contains 13 residues. CDR1 SGHRS and CDR2 YFSETQ come from the germline V gene. CDR3 sequence reads: CASSLGTYNEQFF. The CDR3 DNA follows: TGCGCCAGCAGCCTGGGGACCTACAATGAGCAGTTCTTC.

The chain couples TRBV11-1 to TRBJ2-2; 11 bases are a match to TRBD2. Germline loops: CDR1 SGHAT, CDR2 FQDESV (reference sequence). CDR3 length: 17 residues. Losses at the gene ends were 4 bases for V and 1 base for J; bases not matched to a gene: 5. CDR3 sequence reads: CASSSMGLAENTGELFF. CDR3 nucleotide sequence: TGTGCCAGCAGCTCTATGGGACTAGCGGAGAACACCGGGGAGCTGTTTTTT.

This clonotype was found a few times. This chain uses TRBV7-6 with TRBJ2-3; tentative D call: TRBD2 (6 bases). V gave up 2 bases and J gave up 7 bases, with 16 bases separating them. CDR1 is SGHVS and CDR2 is FNYEAQ in the germline V gene. The CDR3 covers 15 residues. This CDR3 is CASSLFFGSGYTQYF. The CDR3 DNA follows: TGTGCCAGCAGCTTATTTTTCGGGAGTGGATATACGCAGTATTTT.

This clonotype was seen only a few times. The chain couples TRBV7-2 to TRBJ2-7; D may be TRBD1 or TRBD2 (5 bases each). Germline CDR1 and CDR2: SGHTA and FQGNSA. The CDR3 is made up of 16 amino acids. V was cut by 6 bases and J by 0 bases, with 18 bases left in between. CDR3 nucleotide sequence: TGTGCCAGCAGGCCCCCGGGACCCTCAAGCTCCTACGAGCAGTACTTC. Translation gives CASRPPGPSSSYEQYF.

The chain carries TRBV28 and TRBJ1-5, with a weak D call TRBD1 (5 bases). With 3 bases removed from V and 4 bases from J, the gap between germline ends came to 16 bases. The V gene's germline CDR1 is MDHEN and CDR2 SYDVKM. This CDR3 region has 16 residues. CDR3 residues: CASSFYGAGSNQPQHF. CDR3 nucleotide sequence: TGTGCCAGCAGTTTTTATGGGGCTGGGAGTAATCAGCCCCAGCATTTT. Full variable domain (missing parts from reference TRBV28 and TRBJ1-5): DVKVTQSSRYLVKRTGEKVFLECVQDMDHENMFWYRQDPGLGLRLIYFSYDVKMKEKGDIPEGYSVSREKKERFSLILESASTNQTSMYLCASSFYGAGSNQPQHFGDGTRLSIL.

The chain uses TRBV3-1 and TRBJ1-1; tentative D call: TRBD1 (5 bases). There are 17 residues in the CDR3. V shed 4 bases and J shed 3 bases, with 21 bases lying between them. The germline V gene has CDR1 LGHDT and CDR2 YNNKEL (reference sequence). In nucleotides, the CDR3 is TGTGCCAGCAGCCCGTACCCGGACTGGGGGGAACACACTGAAGCTTTCTTT. Its translation is CASSPYPDWGEHTEAFF.

The CDR3 loop reads CASSLQDRVPPLHF. The DNA for the CDR3 is TGTGCCAGCAGTTTACAGGACAGGGTCCCACCCCTCCACTTT. The chain recombines TRBV12-3 or TRBV12-4 with TRBJ1-6, with 8 positions matching TRBD1. This CDR3 is built from 14 residues. V shed 2 bases and J 11 bases; nucleotides not matched to a gene: 5.

J is TRBJ1-1 and V is TRBV24-1, with 7 bases aligning to TRBD1. This CDR3 spans 15 amino acids. CDR1 KGHDR and CDR2 SFDVKD come from the germline V gene. The trim removed 7 bases at V and 3 bases at J, leaving 10 bases unmatched. As DNA, the CDR3 is TGTGCCACCAGCCTGGGGGGAGGGGGCGACACTGAAGCTTTCTTT. It specifies CATSLGGGGDTEAFF.